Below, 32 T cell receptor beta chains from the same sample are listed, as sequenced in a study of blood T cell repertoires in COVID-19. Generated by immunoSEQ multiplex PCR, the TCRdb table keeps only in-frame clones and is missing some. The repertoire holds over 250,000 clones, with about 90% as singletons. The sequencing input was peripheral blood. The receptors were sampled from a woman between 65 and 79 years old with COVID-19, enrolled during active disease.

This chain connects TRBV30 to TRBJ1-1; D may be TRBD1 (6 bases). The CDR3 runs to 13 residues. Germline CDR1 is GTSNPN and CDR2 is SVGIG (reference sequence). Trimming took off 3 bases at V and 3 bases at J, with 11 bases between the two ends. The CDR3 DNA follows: TGTGCCTGGAGGTCCAGGGGATACACTGAAGCTTTCTTT. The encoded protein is CAWRSRGYTEAFF.

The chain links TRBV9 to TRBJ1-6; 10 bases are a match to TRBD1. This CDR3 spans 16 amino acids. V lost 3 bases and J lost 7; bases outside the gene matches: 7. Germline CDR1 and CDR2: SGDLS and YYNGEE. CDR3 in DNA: TGTGCCAGCAGCGCCCATCGGACAGGGGGAAATTCACCCCTCCACTTT. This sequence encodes CASSAHRTGGNSPLHF.

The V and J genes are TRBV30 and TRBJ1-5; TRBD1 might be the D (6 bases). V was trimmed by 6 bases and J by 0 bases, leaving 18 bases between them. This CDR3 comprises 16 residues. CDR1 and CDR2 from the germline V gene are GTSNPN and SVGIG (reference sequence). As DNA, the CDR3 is TGTGCCTGTGAAACGGGACACTCGTATAGCAATCAGCCCCAGCATTTT. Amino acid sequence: CACETGHSYSNQPQHF.

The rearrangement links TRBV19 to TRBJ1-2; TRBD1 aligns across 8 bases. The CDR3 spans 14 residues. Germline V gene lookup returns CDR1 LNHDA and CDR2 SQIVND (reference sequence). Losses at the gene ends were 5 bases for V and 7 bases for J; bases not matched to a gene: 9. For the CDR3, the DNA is TGTGCCAGTAGTGTGGCCGGGACAGGTTCTGGCTACACCTTC. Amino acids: CASSVAGTGSGYTF.

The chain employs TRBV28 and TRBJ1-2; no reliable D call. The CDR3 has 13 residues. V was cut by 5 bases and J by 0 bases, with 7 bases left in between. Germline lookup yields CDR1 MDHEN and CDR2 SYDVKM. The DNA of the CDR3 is TGTGCCAGCAGTCTCGGGGCTAACTATGGCTACACCTTC. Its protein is CASSLGANYGYTF.

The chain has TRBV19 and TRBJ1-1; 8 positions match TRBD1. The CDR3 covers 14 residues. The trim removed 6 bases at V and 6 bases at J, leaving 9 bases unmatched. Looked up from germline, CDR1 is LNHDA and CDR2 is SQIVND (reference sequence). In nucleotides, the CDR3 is TGTGCCAGTAGCAATCGACAGGGGTTGGCTGAAGCTTTCTTT. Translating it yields CASSNRQGLAEAFF.

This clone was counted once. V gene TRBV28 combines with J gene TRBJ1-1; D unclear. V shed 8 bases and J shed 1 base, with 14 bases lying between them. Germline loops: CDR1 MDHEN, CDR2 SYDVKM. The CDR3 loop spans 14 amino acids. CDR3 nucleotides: TGTGCCAGCCCTACACAGCTATCGAACACTGAAGCTTTCTTT. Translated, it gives CASPTQLSNTEAFF.

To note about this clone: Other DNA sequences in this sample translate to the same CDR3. The CDR3 loop reads CASSLTLTNQPQHF. The CDR3 DNA sequence: TGTGCCAGCAGTTTGACCTTGACAAATCAGCCCCAGCATTTT. J is TRBJ1-5 and V is TRBV27, with no clear D. The CDR3 is 14 amino acids. Deletions cut 3 bases from V and 4 bases from J, with 10 bases between. Looked up from germline, CDR1 is MNHEY and CDR2 is SMNVEV (reference sequence).

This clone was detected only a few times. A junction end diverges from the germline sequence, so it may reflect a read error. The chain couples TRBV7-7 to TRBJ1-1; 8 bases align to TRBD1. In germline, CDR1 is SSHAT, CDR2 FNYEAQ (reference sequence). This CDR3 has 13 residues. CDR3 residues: CASSLSQGDVAFF. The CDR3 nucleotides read TGTGCTAGCAGCTTATCACAGGGGGATGTCGCTTTCTTT.

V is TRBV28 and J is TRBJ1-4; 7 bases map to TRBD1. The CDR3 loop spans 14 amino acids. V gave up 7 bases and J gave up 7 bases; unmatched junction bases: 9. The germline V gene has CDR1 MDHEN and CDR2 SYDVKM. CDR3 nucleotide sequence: TGTGCCAGCACTCTACCGGGACAGCCTGAAAAACTGTTTTTT. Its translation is CASTLPGQPEKLFF.

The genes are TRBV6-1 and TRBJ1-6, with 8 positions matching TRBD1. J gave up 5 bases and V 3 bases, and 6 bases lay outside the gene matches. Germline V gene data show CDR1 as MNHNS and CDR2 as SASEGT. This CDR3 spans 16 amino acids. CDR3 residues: CASSDPGQGDNSPLHF. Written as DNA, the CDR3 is TGTGCCAGCAGTGACCCTGGACAGGGAGATAATTCACCCCTCCACTTT.

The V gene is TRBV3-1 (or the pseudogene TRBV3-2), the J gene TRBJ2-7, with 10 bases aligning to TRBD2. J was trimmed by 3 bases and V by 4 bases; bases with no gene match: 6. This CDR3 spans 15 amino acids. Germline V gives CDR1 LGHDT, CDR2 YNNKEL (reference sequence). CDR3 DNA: TGTGCCAGCAGCCCTTCCGGACTAGCGGTCTACGAGCAGTACTTC. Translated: CASSPSGLAVYEQYF.

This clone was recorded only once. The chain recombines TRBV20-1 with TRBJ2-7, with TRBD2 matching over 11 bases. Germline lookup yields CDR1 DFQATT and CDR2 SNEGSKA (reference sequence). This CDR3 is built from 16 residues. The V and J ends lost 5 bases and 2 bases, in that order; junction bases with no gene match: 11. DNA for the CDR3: TGCAGTGCTGGTGGGGGGACTAGCGGTTCAACCTACGAGCAGTACTTC. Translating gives CSAGGGTSGSTYEQYF.

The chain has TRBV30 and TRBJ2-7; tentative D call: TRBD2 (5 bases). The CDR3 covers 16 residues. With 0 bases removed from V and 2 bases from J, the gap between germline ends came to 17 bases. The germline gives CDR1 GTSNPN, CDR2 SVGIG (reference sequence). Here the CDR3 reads CAWSVRLEAPAYEQYF. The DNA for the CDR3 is TGTGCCTGGAGTGTACGTCTGGAGGCGCCTGCCTACGAGCAGTACTTC.

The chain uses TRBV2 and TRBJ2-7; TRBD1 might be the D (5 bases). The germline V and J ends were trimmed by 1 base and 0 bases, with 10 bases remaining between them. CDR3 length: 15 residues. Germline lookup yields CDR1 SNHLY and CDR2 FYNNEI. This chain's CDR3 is CASSEVGQPSYEQYF. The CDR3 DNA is TGTGCCAGCAGTGAAGTAGGACAACCCTCCTACGAGCAGTACTTC. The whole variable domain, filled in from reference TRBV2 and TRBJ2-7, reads EPEVTQTPSHQVTQMGQEVILRCVPISNHLYFYWYRQILGQKVEFLVSFYNNEISEKSEIFDDQFSVERPDGSNFTLKIRSTKLEDSAMYFCASSEVGQPSYEQYFGPGTRLTVT.

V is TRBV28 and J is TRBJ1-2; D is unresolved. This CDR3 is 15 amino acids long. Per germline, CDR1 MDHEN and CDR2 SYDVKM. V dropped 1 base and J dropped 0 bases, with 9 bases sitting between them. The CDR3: CASSLYSRANYGYTF. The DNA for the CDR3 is TGTGCCAGCAGTTTATACAGCAGAGCTAACTATGGCTACACCTTC.

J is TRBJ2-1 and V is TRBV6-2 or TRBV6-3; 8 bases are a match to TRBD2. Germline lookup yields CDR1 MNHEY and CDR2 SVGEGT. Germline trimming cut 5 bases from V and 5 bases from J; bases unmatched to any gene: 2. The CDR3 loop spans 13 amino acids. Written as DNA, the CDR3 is TGTGCCAGCAGTAGACTAGCGAACAATGAGCAGTTCTTC. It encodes CASSRLANNEQFF.

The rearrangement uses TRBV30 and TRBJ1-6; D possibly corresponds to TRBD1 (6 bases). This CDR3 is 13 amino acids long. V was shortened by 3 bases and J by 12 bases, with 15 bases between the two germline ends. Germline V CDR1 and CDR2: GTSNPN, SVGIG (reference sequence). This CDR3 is CAWSTGQPKPLHF. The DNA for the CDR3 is TGTGCCTGGAGCACCGGACAGCCCAAACCCCTCCACTTT.

The CDR3 here is CATSAGGSNEKLFF. In nucleotides, the CDR3 is TGTGCCACCAGTGCAGGGGGTTCTAATGAAAAACTGTTTTTT. The J gene is TRBJ1-4, the V gene TRBV24-1, with 7 bases matching TRBD1. The germline gives CDR1 KGHDR, CDR2 SFDVKD. Trimming cost V 5 bases and J 3 bases; bases outside gene matches: 2. The CDR3 length is 14 residues.

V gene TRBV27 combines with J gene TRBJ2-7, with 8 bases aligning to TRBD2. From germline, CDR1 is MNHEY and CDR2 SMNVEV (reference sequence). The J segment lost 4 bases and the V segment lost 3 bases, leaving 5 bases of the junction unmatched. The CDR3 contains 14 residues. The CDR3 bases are TGTGCCAGCAGTTTTAGGAGCGGGAGATACGAGCAGTACTTC. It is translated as CASSFRSGRYEQYF.

This chain's CDR3 is CASSRGQGDTEAFF. In nucleotides, the CDR3 is TGCGCCAGCAGCCGGGGACAGGGAGACACTGAAGCTTTCTTT. The V call is TRBV5-1, the J call TRBJ1-1; TRBD1 aligns across 9 bases. This CDR3 is built from 14 residues. CDR1 SGHRS and CDR2 YFSETQ come from the germline V gene. After removal of 4 bases from V and 3 bases from J, the junction contained 4 bases not matched to a gene.

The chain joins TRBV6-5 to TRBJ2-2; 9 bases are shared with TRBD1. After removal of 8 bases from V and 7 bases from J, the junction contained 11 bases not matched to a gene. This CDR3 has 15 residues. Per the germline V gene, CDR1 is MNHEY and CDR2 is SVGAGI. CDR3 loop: CASARQGVFGGELFF. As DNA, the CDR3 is TGTGCCAGCGCGAGACAGGGGGTTTTCGGCGGGGAGCTGTTTTTT.

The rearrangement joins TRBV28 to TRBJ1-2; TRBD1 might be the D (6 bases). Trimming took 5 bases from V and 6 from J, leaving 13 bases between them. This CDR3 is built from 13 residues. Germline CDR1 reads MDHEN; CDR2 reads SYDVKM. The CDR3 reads CASSPSDRNGYTF. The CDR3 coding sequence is TGTGCCAGCAGTCCCTCAGACAGGAATGGCTACACCTTC.

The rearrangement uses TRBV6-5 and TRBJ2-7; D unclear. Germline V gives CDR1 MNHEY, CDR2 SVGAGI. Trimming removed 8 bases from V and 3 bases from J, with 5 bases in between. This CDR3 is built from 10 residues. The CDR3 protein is CASDSYEQYF. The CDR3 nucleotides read TGTGCCAGCGATAGCTACGAGCAGTACTTC.

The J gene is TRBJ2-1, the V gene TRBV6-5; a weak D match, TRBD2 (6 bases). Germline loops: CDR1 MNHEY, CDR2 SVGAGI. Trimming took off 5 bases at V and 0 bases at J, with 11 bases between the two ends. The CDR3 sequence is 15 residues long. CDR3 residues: CASSPGTGSYNEQFF. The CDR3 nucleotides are TGTGCCAGCAGTCCAGGGACTGGCTCCTACAATGAGCAGTTCTTC.

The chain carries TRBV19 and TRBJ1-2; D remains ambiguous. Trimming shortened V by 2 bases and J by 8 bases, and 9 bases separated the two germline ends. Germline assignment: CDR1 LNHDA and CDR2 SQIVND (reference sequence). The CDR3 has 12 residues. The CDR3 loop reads CASSIMGHGYTF. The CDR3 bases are TGTGCCAGTAGTATAATGGGCCACGGCTACACCTTC. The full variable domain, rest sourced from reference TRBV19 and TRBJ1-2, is DGGITQSPKYLFRKEGQNVTLSCEQNLNHDAMYWYRQDPGQGLRLIYYSQIVNDFQKGDIAEGYSVSREKKESFPLTVTSAQKNPTAFYLCASSIMGHGYTFGSGTRLTVV.

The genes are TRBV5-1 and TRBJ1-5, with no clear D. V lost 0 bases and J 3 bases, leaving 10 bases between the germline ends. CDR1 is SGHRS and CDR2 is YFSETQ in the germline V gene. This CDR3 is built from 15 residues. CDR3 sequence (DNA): TGCGCCAGCAGCTTGGGGTTCGGGTTCAATCAGCCCCAGCATTTT. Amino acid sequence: CASSLGFGFNQPQHF.

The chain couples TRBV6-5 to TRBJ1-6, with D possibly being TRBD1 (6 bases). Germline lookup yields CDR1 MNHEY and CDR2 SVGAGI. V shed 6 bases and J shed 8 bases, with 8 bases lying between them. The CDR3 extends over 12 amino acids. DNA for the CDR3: TGTGCCAGCAGGGGACAAGATTCACCCCTCCACTTT. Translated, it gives CASRGQDSPLHF.

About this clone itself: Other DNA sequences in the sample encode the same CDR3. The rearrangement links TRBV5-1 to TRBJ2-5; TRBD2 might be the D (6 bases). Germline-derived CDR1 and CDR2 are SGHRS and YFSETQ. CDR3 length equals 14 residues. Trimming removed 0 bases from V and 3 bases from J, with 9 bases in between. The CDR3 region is CASSLGGGKETQYF. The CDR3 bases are TGCGCCAGCAGCTTGGGCGGCGGGAAAGAGACCCAGTACTTC. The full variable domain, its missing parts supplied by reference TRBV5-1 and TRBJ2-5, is KAGVTQTPRYLIKTRGQQVTLSCSPISGHRSVSWYQQTPGQGLQFLFEYFSETQRNKGNFPGRFSGRQFSNSRSEMNVSTLELGDSALYLCASSLGGGKETQYFGPGTRLLVL.

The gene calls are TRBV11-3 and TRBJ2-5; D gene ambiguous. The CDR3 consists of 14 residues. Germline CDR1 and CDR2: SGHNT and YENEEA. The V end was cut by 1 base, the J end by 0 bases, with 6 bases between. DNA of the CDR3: TGTGCCAGCAGCTTAGGGAGCAACCAAGAGACCCAGTACTTC. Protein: CASSLGSNQETQYF. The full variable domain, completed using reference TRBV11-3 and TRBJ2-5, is EAGVVQSPRYKIIEKKQPVAFWCNPISGHNTLYWYLQNLGQGPELLIRYENEEAVDDSQLPKDRFSAERLKGVDSTLKIQPAELGDSAVYLCASSLGSNQETQYFGPGTRLLVL.

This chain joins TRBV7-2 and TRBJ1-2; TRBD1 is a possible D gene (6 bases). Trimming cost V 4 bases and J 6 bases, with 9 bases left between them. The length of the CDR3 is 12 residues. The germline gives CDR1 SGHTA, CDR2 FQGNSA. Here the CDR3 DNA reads TGTGCCAGCAGCTACAACAGGGATGGCTACACCTTC. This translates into CASSYNRDGYTF.

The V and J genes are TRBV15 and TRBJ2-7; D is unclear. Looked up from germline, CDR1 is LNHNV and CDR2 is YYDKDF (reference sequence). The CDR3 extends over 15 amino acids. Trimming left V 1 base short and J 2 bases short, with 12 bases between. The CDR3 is CATSRGMAEPYEQYF. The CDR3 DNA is TGTGCCACCAGCAGAGGTATGGCGGAGCCCTACGAGCAGTACTTC.